Following are 10 T cell receptor beta chains from one sample sequenced in a study of blood T cell repertoires in COVID-19. Assay: immunoSEQ multiplex PCR; the TCRdb copy retains only in-frame clones and omits some. This sample yields hundreds of thousands of clones, of which more than 70% are seen a single time; 3% to 4% belongs to the top ten. The sample was peripheral blood. Receptors originate from a woman aged 80 or older with acute or convalescent COVID-19.

This chain links TRBV6-6 with TRBJ1-5; TRBD1 is a possible D gene (5 bases). The V end was cut by 5 bases, the J end by 0 bases, with 14 bases between. CDR3 length: 16 amino acids. Germline values: CDR1 MNHNY, CDR2 SVGAGI (reference sequence). The CDR3 coding sequence is TGTGCCAGCAGTACAGGATTTCTCGTTAGCAATCAGCCCCAGCATTTT. The encoded protein is CASSTGFLVSNQPQHF.

This clone was found a few times. The same CDR3 arises from other DNA sequences in this sample as well. The chain uses TRBV27 and TRBJ2-2; TRBD1 matches 9 bases. In germline, CDR1 is MNHEY, CDR2 SMNVEV (reference sequence). The CDR3 is 14 residues long. The J segment lost 3 bases and the V segment lost 9 bases, leaving 5 bases of the junction unmatched. CDR3 DNA: TGTGCCAGTAGGGGACAGGGATACACCGGGGAGCTGTTTTTT. Translation: CASRGQGYTGELFF.

The chain employs TRBV19 and TRBJ2-7; 12 nucleotides agree with TRBD2. This CDR3 contains 18 residues. With 0 bases clipped from V and 3 bases from J, the junction kept 9 bases outside the gene matches. Germline V gene sequence: CDR1 LNHDA, CDR2 SQIVND (reference sequence). This CDR3 is CASSIEAPTSGGYYEQYF. CDR3 nucleotides: TGTGCCAGTAGTATAGAGGCCCCGACTAGCGGGGGATACTACGAGCAGTACTTC.

V and J are TRBV2 and TRBJ2-2, with D maybe TRBD1 (5 bases). The CDR3 spans 14 residues. Per germline, CDR1 SNHLY and CDR2 FYNNEI. V lost 8 bases to trimming and J lost 2 bases, with 12 bases between them. The DNA for the CDR3 is TGTGCCAGCCTTTGGCAGGGTAACACCGGGGAGCTGTTTTTT. This sequence encodes CASLWQGNTGELFF.

Turning to this clone: The identical CDR3 is also encoded by other nucleotide sequences in the sample. The chain links TRBV4-1 to TRBJ1-1, with no clear D. The germline V gene has CDR1 MGHRA and CDR2 YSYEKL. Trimming pared 0 bases from V and 1 base from J, leaving 6 bases between. The CDR3 contains 14 residues. CDR3: CASSQDPGNTEAFF. CDR3 nucleotides: TGCGCCAGCAGCCAAGATCCCGGGAACACTGAAGCTTTCTTT.

V and J are TRBV30 and TRBJ2-7; D is possibly TRBD2 (6 bases). Trimming took 0 bases from V and 4 from J, leaving 16 bases between them. CDR3 length: 15 residues. The germline V gene has CDR1 GTSNPN and CDR2 SVGIG (reference sequence). This CDR3 is CAWSVGRGIRYEQYF. The CDR3 bases are TGTGCCTGGAGTGTAGGACGGGGGATAAGGTACGAGCAGTACTTC.

The rearrangement joins TRBV7-3 to TRBJ2-2; D uncertain. Germline CDR1 and CDR2: SGHTA and FQGTGA. The CDR3 totals 13 residues. The V end was cut by 2 bases, the J end by 7 bases, with 8 bases between. CDR3 nucleotides: TGTGCCAGCAGCTTATCAGTCATCGGGGAGCTGTTTTTT. As protein: CASSLSVIGELFF.

J is TRBJ2-5 and V is TRBV4-2, with 8 nucleotides matching TRBD2. J gave up 6 bases and V 6 bases, and 9 bases lay outside the gene matches. The CDR3 length is 14 residues. The germline gives CDR1 LGHNA, CDR2 YNFKEQ. This CDR3 is CASSPTSVGQTQYF. CDR3 DNA sequence: TGTGCCAGCAGTCCGACTAGCGTAGGGCAGACCCAGTACTTC.

V gene TRBV2 combines with J gene TRBJ1-6; TRBD1 matches at 7 bases. The length of the CDR3 is 15 residues. CDR1 is SNHLY and CDR2 is FYNNEI in the germline V gene. The trim removed 6 bases at V and 7 bases at J, leaving 9 bases unmatched. As DNA, the CDR3 is TGTGCCAGCAGAGTTTCCGGGACAGCGAATTCACCCCTCCACTTT. Translation gives CASRVSGTANSPLHF.

J is TRBJ2-5 and V is TRBV30; the D gene is possibly TRBD2 (5 bases). Germline-derived CDR1 and CDR2 are GTSNPN and SVGIG (reference sequence). V lost 2 bases, J lost 5 bases, and 9 bases lay in between. The CDR3 contains 12 residues. The CDR3 reads CAWSREGETQYF. The CDR3 nucleotides are TGTGCCTGGAGTCGGGAAGGGGAGACCCAGTACTTC.